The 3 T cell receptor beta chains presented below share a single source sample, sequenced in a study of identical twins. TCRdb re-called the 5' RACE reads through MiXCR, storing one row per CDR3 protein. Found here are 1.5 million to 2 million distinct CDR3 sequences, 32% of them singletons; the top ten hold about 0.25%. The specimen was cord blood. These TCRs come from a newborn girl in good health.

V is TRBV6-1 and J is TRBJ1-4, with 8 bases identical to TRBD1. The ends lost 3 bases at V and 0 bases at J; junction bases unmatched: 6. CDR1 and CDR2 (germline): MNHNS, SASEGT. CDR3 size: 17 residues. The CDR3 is CASSDWGQVATNEKLFF. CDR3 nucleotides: TGTGCCAGCAGTGATTGGGGACAGGTTGCAACTAATGAAAAACTGTTTTTT.

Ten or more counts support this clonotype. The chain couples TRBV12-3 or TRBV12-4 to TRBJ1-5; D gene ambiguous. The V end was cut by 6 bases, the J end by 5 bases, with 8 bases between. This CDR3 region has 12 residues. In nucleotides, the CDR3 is TGTGCCAGCAGCCAAAAACATCAGCCCCAGCATTTT. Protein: CASSQKHQPQHF.

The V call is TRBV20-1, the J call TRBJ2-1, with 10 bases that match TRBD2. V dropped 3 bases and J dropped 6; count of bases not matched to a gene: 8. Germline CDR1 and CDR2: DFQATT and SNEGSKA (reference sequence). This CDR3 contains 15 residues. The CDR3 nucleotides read TGCAGTGCTAGCCCAGGGACTAGCGAGGTCAATGAGCAGTTCTTC. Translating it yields CSASPGTSEVNEQFF.